Described below is a single TCR beta chain sequence and its context. Using immunoSEQ multiplex PCR, the repertoire was profiled, and TCRdb retains in-frame clones only, with some absent. The sample shows 2,500,000 or so clones, around nine tenths of them seen only once. CDR3 length: 18 amino acids. V lost 3 bases and J lost 7, with 27 bases in between. Germline CDR1 is SGHAT and CDR2 is FQNNGV. These data come from a study of shared clonotypes between healthy human individuals. The specimen was naive CD4+ T cells sorted from blood. The subset denotes: CD45RA+ positively selected. This receptor was taken from a man aged 18 to 35 in good health. The V gene is TRBV11-2, the J gene TRBJ1-2, with D hard to call. The CDR3 region is CASSFFSILPSPRRGYTF. The CDR3 bases are TGTGCCAGCAGCTTCTTTTCCATACTACCCAGCCCGCGGCGTGGCTACACCTTC.